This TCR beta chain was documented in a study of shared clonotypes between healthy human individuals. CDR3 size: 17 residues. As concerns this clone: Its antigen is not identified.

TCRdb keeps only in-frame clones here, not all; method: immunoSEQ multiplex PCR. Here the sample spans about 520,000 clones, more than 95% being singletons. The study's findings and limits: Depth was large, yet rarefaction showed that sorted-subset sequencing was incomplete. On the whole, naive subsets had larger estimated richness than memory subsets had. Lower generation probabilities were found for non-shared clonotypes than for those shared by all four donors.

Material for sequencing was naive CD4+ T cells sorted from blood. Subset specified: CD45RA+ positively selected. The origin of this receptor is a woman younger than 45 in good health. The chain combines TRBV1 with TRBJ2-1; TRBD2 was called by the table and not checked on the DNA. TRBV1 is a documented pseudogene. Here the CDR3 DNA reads TGCACCAGCAGCCAAGACCCGACTAGGCTTTACTACAATGAGCAGTTCTTC. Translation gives CTSSQDPTRLYYNEQFF.